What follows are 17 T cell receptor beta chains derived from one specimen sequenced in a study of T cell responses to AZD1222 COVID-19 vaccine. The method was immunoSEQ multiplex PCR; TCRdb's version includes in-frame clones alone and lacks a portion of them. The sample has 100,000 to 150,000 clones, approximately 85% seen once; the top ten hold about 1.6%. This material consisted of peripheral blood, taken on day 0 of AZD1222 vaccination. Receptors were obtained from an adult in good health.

CDR3 in DNA: TGTGCCAGTATGAACAGCAAGGCGGGCTCTGGGGCCAACGTCCTGACTTTC. Protein product: CASMNSKAGSGANVLTF. This chain connects TRBV19 to TRBJ2-6; D is possibly TRBD2 (5 bases). This CDR3 spans 17 amino acids. Germline values: CDR1 LNHDA, CDR2 SQIVND (reference sequence). The ends were cut back, 7 bases at V and 0 bases at J, with 16 bases in the middle.

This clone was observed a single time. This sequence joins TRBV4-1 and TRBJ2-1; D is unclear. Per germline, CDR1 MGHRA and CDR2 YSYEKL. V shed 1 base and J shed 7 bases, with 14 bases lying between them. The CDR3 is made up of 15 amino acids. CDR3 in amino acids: CASSQVAHTENEQFF. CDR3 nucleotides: TGCGCCAGCAGCCAAGTGGCTCACACGGAGAATGAGCAGTTCTTC.

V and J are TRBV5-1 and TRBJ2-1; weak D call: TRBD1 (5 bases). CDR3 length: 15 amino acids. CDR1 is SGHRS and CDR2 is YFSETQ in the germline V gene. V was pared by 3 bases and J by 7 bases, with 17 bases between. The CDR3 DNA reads TGCGCCAGCAGCTGGGGCGCCGCTGAGCGTAATGAGCAGTTCTTC. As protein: CASSWGAAERNEQFF.

CDR3 loop: CAWSRIVAGELFF. CDR3 bases: TGTGCCTGGAGTAGGATCGTGGCCGGGGAGCTGTTTTTT. The J gene is TRBJ2-2, the V gene TRBV30; D remains unclear. Deletions cut 2 bases from V and 6 bases from J, with 10 bases between. Germline CDR1 reads GTSNPN; CDR2 reads SVGIG (reference sequence). The CDR3 is made up of 13 amino acids.

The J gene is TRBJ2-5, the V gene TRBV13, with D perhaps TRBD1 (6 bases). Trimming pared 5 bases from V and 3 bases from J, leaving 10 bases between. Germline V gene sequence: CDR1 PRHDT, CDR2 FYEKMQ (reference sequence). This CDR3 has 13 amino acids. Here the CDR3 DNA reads TGTGCCAGCAGCCTGCGACAGGAAGAGACCCAGTACTTC. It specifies CASSLRQEETQYF.

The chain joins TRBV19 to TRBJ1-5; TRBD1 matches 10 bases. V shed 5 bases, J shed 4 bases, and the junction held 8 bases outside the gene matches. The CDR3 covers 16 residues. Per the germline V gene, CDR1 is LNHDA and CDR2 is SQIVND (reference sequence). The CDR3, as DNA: TGTGCCAGTAGTGCCTCCGGGACAGGGGTAAATCAGCCCCAGCATTTT. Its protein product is CASSASGTGVNQPQHF.

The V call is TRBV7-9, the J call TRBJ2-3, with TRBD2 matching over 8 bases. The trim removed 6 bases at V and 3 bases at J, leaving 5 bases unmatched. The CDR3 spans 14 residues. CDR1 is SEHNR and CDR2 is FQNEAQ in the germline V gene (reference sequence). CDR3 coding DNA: TGTGCCAGCAGTCCGGGAGGGCCAACAGATACGCAGTATTTT. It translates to CASSPGGPTDTQYF.

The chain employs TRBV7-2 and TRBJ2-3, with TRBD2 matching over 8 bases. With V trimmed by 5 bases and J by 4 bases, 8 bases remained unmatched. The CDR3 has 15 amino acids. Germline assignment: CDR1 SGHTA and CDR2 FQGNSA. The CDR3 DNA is TGTGCCAGCAGCCCATGGACTAGCCGGTCAGATACGCAGTATTTT. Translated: CASSPWTSRSDTQYF. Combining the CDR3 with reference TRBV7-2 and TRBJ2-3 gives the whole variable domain GAGVSQSPSNKVTEKGKDVELRCDPISGHTALYWYRQSLGQGLEFLIYFQGNSAPDKSGLPSDRFSAERTGGSVSTLTIQRTQQEDSAVYLCASSPWTSRSDTQYFGPGTRLTVL.

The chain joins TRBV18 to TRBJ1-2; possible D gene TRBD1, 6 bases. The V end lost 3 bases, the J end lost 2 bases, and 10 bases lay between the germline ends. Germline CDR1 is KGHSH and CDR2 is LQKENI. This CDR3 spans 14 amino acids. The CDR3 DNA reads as TGTGCCAGCTCACCGCCCACAGGGAACTATGGCTACACCTTC. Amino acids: CASSPPTGNYGYTF.

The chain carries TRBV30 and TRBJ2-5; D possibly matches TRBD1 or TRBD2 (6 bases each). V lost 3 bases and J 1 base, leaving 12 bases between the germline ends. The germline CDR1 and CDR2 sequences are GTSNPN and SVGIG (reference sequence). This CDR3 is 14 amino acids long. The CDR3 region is CAWRRKGGQETQYF. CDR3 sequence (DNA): TGTGCCTGGAGAAGAAAGGGGGGCCAAGAGACCCAGTACTTC. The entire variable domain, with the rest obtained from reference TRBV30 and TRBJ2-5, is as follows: SQTIHQWPATLVQPVGSPLSLECTVEGTSNPNLYWYRQAAGRGLQLLFYSVGIGQISSEVPQNLSASRPQDRQFILSSKKLLLSDSGFYLCAWRRKGGQETQYFGPGTRLLVL.

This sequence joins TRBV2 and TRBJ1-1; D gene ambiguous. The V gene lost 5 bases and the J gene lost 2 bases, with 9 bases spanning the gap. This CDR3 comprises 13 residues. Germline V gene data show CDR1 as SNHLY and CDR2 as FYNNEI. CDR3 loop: CASSIEVNTEAFF. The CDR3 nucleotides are TGTGCCAGCAGTATTGAGGTAAACACTGAAGCTTTCTTT.

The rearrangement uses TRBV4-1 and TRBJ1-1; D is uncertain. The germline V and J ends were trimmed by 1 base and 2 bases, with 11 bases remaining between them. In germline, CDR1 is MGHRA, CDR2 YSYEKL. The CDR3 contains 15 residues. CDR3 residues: CASSQGDPSNTEAFF. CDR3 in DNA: TGCGCCAGCAGCCAAGGAGACCCATCCAACACTGAAGCTTTCTTT.

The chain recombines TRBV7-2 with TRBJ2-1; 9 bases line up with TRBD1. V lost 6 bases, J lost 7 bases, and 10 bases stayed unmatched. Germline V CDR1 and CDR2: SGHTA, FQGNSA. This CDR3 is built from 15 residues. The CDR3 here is CASSAGTGYLNEQFF. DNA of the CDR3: TGTGCCAGCAGTGCCGGGACAGGGTATCTGAATGAGCAGTTCTTC.

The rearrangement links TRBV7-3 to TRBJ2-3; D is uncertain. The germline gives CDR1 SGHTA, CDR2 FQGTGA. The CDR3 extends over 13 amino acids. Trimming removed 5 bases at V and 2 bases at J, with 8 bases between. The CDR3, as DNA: TGTGCCAGCAGCATGGACGTCACAGATACGCAGTATTTT. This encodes CASSMDVTDTQYF.

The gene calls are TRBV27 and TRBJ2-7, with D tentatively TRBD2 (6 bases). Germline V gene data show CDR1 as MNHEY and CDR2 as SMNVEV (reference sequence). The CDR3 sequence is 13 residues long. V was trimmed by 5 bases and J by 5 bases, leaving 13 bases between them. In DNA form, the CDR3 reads TGTGCCAGCAGTAGGATTGCGGGAAACGAGCAGTACTTC. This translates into CASSRIAGNEQYF.

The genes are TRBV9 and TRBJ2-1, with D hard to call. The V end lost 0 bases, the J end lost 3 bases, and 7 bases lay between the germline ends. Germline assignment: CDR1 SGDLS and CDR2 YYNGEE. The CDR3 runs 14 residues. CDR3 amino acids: CASSVGEIYNEQFF. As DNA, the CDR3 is TGTGCCAGCAGCGTAGGGGAAATCTACAATGAGCAGTTCTTC.

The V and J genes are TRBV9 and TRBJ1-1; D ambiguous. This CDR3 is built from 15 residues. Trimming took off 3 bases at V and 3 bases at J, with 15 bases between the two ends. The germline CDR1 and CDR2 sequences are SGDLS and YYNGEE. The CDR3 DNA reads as TGTGCCAGCAGCGCCGAACGGACGAGGGACACTGAAGCTTTCTTT. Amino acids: CASSAERTRDTEAFF.